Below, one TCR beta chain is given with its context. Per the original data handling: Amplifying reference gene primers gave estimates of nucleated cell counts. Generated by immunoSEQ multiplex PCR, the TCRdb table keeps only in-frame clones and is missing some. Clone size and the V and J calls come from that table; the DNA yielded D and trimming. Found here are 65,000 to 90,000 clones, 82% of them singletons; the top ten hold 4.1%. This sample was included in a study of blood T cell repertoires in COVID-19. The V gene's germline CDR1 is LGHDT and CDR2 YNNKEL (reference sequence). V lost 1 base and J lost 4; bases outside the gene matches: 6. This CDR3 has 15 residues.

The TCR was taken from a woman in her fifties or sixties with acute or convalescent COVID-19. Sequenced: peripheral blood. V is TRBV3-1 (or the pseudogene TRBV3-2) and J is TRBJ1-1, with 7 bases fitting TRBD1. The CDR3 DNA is TGTGCCAGCAGCCAAGCTTGGTACAGGGGCACTGAAGCTTTCTTT. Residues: CASSQAWYRGTEAFF.